This T cell receptor beta chain emerged from a study of blood T cell repertoires in COVID-19 (dated by TCRdb to 2018 to 2020). About the full investigation: The collaborator samples originated in the United States, Italy and Spain and spanned the acute and convalescent phases of COVID-19. Nearly every sample came with metadata listing a de-identified subject ID, COVID-19 status, age in years and sex. The prospective study material was composed of cDNA or gDNA derived from T cells, B-cell-depleted T cells, or PBMCs. The repertoires were released in a freely available public database intended as a resource for research on the immune response to SARS-CoV-2. The samples were drawn from two sources: the first 160 participants of the ongoing ImmuneRACE study, and over 1,000 subjects contributed by 6 global collaborators. Where HLA class I and class II types were available, the types were taken from metadata supplied by the sample provider, not from assay-based typing. The dataset comprised deeply sampled blood TCRbeta repertoires from subjects exposed to, actively infected with, or recovered from COVID-19.

The germline V gene (reference sequence) sets CDR1 to GTSNPN and CDR2 to SVGIG. V and J are truncated by 3 bases and 4 bases respectively, leaving an intervening sequence of 7 bases. Counted from cysteine to phenylalanine, this CDR3 has 11 amino acids. Only the CDR3 DNA stays, 33 bases, in frame from base 1. About this clone itself: Its antigen is currently not known. Nothing much larger sits one base from this clone, and base qualities are not available.

TCRbeta CDR3 regions were amplified from genomic DNA by means of the immunoSEQ Assay, a bias-controlled multiplex PCR. The authors' pipeline ran thus. Nucleated cell counts per sample were estimated from amplification of reference gene primers within the assay. Sequence reads were collapsed and filtered to measure the absolute abundance of every unique TCRbeta CDR3 rearrangement. For each sample, productive Simpson clonality was calculated as the square root of Simpson's diversity index across productive rearrangements. This is the immuneACCESS table as TCRdb keeps it, with only in-frame sequences that have V and J called. A part of the clones is gone; compared with another copy, unresolved V genes explain less than half, and the rest is unexplained. V, J and clone size were drawn from that table, and D and trimming were deduced from the DNA. Counted in this sample were about 170,000 clones; about 86% of them appeared once. The ten largest clones represent over 2% of the sample.

Each collaborating institution followed its own protocols to collect whole blood in K2EDTA tubes. For TCRbeta analysis, collaborators shipped samples as frozen whole blood, isolated PBMCs, or DNA extracted from either of those sample types. Broader findings and caveats from the paper: How much clinical and demographic metadata was included differed by source and by participant, and the metadata was provided uncurated.

The receptor's source is a human donor with acute or convalescent COVID-19. The donor label of this sample is uncertain. The sample was peripheral blood. The chain is encoded by TRBV30 joined to TRBJ2-7; too little of a D gene remains to name it. In nucleotide form, the sequence is TGTGCCTGGAGCCTATTGTACGAGCAGTACTTC. Its coded protein is CAWSLLYEQYF.